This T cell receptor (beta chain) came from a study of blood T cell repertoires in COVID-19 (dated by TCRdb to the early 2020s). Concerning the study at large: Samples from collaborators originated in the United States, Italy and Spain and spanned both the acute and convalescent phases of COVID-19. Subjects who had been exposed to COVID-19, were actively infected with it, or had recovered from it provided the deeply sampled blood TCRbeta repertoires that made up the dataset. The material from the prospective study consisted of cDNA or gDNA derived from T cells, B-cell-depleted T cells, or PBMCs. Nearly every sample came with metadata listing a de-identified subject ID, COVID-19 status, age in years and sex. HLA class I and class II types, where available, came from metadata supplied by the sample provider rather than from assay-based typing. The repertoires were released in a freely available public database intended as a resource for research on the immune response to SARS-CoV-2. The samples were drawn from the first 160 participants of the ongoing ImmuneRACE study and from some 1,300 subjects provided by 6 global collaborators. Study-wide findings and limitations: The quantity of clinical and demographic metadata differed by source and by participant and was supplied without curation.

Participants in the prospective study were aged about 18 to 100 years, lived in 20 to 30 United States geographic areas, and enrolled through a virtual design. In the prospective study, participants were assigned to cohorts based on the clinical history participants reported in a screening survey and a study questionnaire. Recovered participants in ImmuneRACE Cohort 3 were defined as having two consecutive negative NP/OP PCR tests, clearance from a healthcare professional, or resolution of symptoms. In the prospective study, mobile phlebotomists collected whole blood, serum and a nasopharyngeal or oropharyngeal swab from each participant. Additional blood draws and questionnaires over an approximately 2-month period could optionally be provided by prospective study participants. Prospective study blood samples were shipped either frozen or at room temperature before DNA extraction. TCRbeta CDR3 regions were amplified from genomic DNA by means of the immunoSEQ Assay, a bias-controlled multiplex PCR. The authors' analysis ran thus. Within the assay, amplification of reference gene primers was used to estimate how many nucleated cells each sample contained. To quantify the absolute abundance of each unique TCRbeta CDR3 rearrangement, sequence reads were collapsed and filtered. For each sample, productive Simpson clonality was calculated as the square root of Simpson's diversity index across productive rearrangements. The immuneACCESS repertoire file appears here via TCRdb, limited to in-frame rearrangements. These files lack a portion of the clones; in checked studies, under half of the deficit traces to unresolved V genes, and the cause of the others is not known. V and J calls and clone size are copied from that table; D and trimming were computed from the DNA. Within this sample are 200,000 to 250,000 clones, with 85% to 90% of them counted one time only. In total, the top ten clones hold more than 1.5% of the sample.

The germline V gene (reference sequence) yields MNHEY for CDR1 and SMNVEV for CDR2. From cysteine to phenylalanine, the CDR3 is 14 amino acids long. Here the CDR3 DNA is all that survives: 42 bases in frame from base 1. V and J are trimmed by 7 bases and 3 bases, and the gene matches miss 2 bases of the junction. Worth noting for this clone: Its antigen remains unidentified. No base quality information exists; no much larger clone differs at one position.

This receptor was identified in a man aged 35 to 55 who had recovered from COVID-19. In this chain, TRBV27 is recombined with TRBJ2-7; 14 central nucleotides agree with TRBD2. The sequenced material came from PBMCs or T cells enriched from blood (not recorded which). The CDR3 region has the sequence CASMGLAGDYEQYF. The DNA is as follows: TGTGCCAGCATGGGACTAGCGGGAGACTACGAGCAGTACTTC.